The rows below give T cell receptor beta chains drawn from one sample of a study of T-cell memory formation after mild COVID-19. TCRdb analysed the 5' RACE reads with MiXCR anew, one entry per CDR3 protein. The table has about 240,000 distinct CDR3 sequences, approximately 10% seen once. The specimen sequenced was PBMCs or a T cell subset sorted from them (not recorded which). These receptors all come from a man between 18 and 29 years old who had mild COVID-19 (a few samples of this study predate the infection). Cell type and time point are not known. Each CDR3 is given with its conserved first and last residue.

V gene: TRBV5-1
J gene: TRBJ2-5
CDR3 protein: CASSLGQAGEETQYF

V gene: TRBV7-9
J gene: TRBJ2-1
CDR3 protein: CASSPIGVLRPNEQFF

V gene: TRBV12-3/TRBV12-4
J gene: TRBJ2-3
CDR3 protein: CASRHRDLGSDTQYF

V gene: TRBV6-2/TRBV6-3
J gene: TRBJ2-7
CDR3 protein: CASSYLAGGTYEQYF

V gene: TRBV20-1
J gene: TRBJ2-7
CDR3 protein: CSVSGNYEQYF

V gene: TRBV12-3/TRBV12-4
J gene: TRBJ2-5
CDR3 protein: CASRRDRGETQYF

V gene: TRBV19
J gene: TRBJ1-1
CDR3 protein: CASSTDRVGTEAFF

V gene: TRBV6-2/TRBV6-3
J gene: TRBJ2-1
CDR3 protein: CASSYSGGVDEQFF

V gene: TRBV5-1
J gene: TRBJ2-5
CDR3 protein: CASSRGGTGGAKTQYF

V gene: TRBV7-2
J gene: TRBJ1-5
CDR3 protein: CASSYGGGNQPQHF

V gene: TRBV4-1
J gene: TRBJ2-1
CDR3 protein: CASSQDLAGGSSNEQFF

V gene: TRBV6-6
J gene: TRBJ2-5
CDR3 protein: CATEAGTTTQYF

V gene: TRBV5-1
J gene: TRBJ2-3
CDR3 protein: CASSLPGGQSTDTQYF

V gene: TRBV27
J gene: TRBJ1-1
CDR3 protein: CASSSLGRGITEAFF

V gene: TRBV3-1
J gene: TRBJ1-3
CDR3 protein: CASSPGTAGNTIYF

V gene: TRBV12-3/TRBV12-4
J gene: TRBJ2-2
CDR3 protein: CASRPGDGELFF

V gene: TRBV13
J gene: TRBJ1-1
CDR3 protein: CASSYPQWGEAFF

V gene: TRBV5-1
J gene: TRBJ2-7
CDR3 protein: CASSLDYEQYF

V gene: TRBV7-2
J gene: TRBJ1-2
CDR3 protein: CASSPGLGQTYGYTF

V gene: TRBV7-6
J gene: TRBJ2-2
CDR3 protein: CASSFARAGNTGELFF

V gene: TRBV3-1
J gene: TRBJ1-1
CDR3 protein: CASSDKWAPGNTEAFF

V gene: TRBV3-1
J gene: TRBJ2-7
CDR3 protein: CASSTSERYEQYF

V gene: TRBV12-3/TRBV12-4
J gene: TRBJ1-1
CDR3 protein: CASSSTGMSTEAFF

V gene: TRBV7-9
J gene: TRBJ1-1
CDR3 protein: CASSLALSGGEAFF

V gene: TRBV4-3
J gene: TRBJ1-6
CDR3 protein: CASSQGAYSPLHF

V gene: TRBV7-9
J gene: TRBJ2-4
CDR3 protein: CATTEQFNIQYF

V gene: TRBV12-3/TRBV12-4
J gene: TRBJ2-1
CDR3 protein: CASSTTPGQGFNEQFF

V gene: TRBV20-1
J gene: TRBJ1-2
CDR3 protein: CSAGKAAGLDYGYTF